This paragraph reports one TCR beta chain. Generated by immunoSEQ multiplex PCR, the TCRdb table keeps only in-frame clones and is missing some. The data hold some 70,000 clones, with 84% observed a single time. This record belongs to a study of Tregs in tolerant kidney transplant recipients. The source of this sequence is a human donor in good health. The sample comprised CD4+ T cells from blood.

The chain's CDR3 is CASSLRRNTGELFF. The CDR3 nucleotides are TGTGCCAGTAGTCTCCGGCGGAACACCGGGGAGCTGTTTTTT. The chain links TRBV19 to TRBJ2-2; D unclear. There are 14 residues in the CDR3. CDR1 is LNHDA and CDR2 is SQIVND in the germline V gene (reference sequence). The V gene lost 5 bases and the J gene lost 1 base, with 8 bases spanning the gap.